A selection of T cell receptor beta chains follows, all from one sample in a study of cytomegalovirus exposure and HLA in healthy donors. Generated by immunoSEQ multiplex PCR, the TCRdb table keeps only in-frame clones and is missing some. This table has under 200,000 clones, 68% appearing once. The specimen sequenced was PBMCs. These receptors all come from a woman aged 18-30 years in good health and CMV-seropositive. CDR3s include the opening cysteine and the closing phenylalanine or tryptophan. The D gene is left open where the match is weak. A clone size is listed for some rows: how often the clone was seen (once, few, many), or a class if it is expanded.

CASSEQGQSYEQYF	TGTGCCAGCAGTGAACAGGGACAGTCCTACGAGCAGTACTTC	TRBV2	TRBD1	NA	TRBJ2-7
CASSAISGGAREKLFF	TGTGCCAGCAGTGCGATTTCAGGGGGCGCGAGGGAAAAACTGTTTTTT	TRBV2	TRBD1	NA	TRBJ1-4
CASSAEIAGGADTQYF	TGTGCCAGCTCAGCGGAGATAGCGGGAGGCGCAGATACGCAGTATTTT	TRBV18	TRBD2	few	TRBJ2-3
CASSPGTGGDNSPLHF	TGTGCCAGCAGCCCCGGGACAGGGGGGGATAATTCACCCCTCCACTTT	TRBV7-9	TRBD1	NA	TRBJ1-6
CASSKASGRPEQFF	TGTGCCAGTAGTAAGGCTAGCGGGAGGCCTGAGCAGTTCTTC	TRBV19	TRBD2	NA	TRBJ2-1
CASSDGLAVNEQFF	TGCGCCAGCAGTGACGGACTAGCGGTCAATGAGCAGTTCTTC	TRBV10-1	TRBD2	NA	TRBJ2-1
CASSLGLQGRTEAFF	TGTGCCAGCAGCTTAGGATTACAGGGGCGCACTGAAGCTTTCTTT	TRBV7-9	TRBD1	once	TRBJ1-1
CASSYTYGDSQETQYF	TGTGCCAGCAGCTATACCTACGGAGACAGCCAAGAGACCCAGTACTTC	TRBV11-2	NA	NA	TRBJ2-5
CASSDPVAGAETQYF	TGTGCCAGCAGTGACCCCGTGGCGGGGGCAGAGACCCAGTACTTC	TRBV6-1	NA	NA	TRBJ2-5
CASSLSMRDSNQPQHF	TGTGCCAGCAGCTTGTCGATGCGGGATAGCAATCAGCCCCAGCATTTT	TRBV5-5	NA	NA	TRBJ1-5
CASSLTGGTPEAFF	TGTGCCAGCAGCTTAACAGGGGGCACTCCTGAAGCTTTCTTT	TRBV7-9	TRBD1	few	TRBJ1-1
CASSPGQGNLNTEAFF	TGTGCCAGCAGCCCAGGACAGGGAAACTTAAACACTGAAGCTTTCTTT	TRBV11-3	TRBD1	NA	TRBJ1-1
CASSPSGGPHTGELFF	TGTGCCAGCAGTCCTAGCGGGGGGCCCCACACCGGGGAGCTGTTTTTT	TRBV27	TRBD2	NA	TRBJ2-2
CASSLAPQPQHF	TGTGCCAGCAGCTTGGCCCCACAGCCCCAGCATTTT	TRBV5-8	NA	few	TRBJ1-5
CASSPRSSSGYNEQFF	TGTGCCAGCAGCCCCAGGTCGTCTAGCGGATACAATGAGCAGTTCTTC	TRBV7-6	TRBD2	few	TRBJ2-1
CASSLAGQAWGNTIYF	TGTGCCAGCAGCTTGGCCGGACAGGCGTGGGGAAACACCATATATTTT	TRBV5-6	TRBD1	NA	TRBJ1-3